Listed below are T cell receptor beta chains from one sample, sequenced in a study of vaccination and CD4 T cells after COVID-19. Using its own MiXCR run on the PCR reads, TCRdb lists one record per CDR3 protein. In the table there are some 16,000 distinct CDR3 sequences, around 52% of which are singletons. No antigens are known for them. This sample comprised CD4+ T cells from blood, cultured in vitro, obtained before SARS-CoV-2 vaccination. The receptors were gathered from a human donor who had recovered from COVID-19. The CDR3 runs from the conserved cysteine through the conserved F or W. The D gene is left open where the match is weak. Not every row has a clone size; where given, it reads once, few, many or a size class.

>TRBV10-3|TRBJ1-3|15|-|TRBD1
TGTGCCATCAGTGATCAGGGGGCGGCTGTAAACACCATATATTTT
CAISDQGAAVNTIYF
>TRBV19|TRBJ1-5|14|-|TRBD1
TGTGCCAGTAGTACCGGACAGGGAAGGCAGCCCCAGCATTTT
CASSTGQGRQPQHF
>TRBV20-1|TRBJ1-1|13|-|-
TGCAGTGCTAGGGACAGTATGAACACTGAAGCTTTCTTT
CSARDSMNTEAFF
>TRBV6-5|TRBJ1-1|15|few|-
TGTGCCAGCAGTTACTCGCCAGGGAGTTATACTGAAGCTTTCTTT
CASSYSPGSYTEAFF
>TRBV5-1|TRBJ1-6|14|-|TRBD1
TGCGCCAGCAGCTTAAGGGACAGTGGGTCACCCCTCCACTTT
CASSLRDSGSPLHF
>TRBV6-1|TRBJ1-3|11|few|-
TGTGCCAGCAGTCAAGGTTTCACCATATATTTT
CASSQGFTIYF
>TRBV18|TRBJ1-6|12|-|-
TGTGCCAGCTCACGGGAGGGGTCACCCCTCCACTTT
CASSREGSPLHF
>TRBV7-8|TRBJ1-1|16|once|-
TGTGCCAGCAGCTTAGTCGCGGGGGCGGTGGACACTGAAGCTTTCTTT
CASSLVAGAVDTEAFF
>TRBV19|TRBJ1-1|13|-|-
TGTGCCAGCGGAAAGCATGTGGGCACTGAAGCTTTCTTT
CASGKHVGTEAFF
>TRBV7-3|TRBJ2-1|15|-|TRBD1
TGTGCCAGCAGCTTAACGTCGACAGGGGGTAATGAGCAGTTCTTC
CASSLTSTGGNEQFF
>TRBV19|TRBJ2-7|14|-|TRBD2
TGTGCCAGTAGTTCCAACCGGGACTACGACGAGCAGTACTTC
CASSSNRDYDEQYF
>TRBV19|TRBJ2-1|12|once|-
TGTGCCAGTAGTATGGTCAGGGCTGAGCAGTTCTTC
CASSMVRAEQFF
>TRBV6-2/TRBV6-3|TRBJ1-6|15|-|-
TGTGCCACCTCCCTGGTCGAGGGGAAAGGGTCACCCCTCCACTTT
CATSLVEGKGSPLHF
>TRBV6-1|TRBJ2-3|17|few|TRBD2
TGTGCCAGCAGCCGGGCGGCTAGCGGGAGGGTCACAGATACGCAGTATTTT
CASSRAASGRVTDTQYF
>TRBV27|TRBJ1-2|15|-|TRBD1
TGTGCCAGCAGTTTAACCGGACAGGGCGTCGGTGGCTACACCTTC
CASSLTGQGVGGYTF
>TRBV7-9|TRBJ1-2|14|-|TRBD1
TGTGCCAGCAGCCGGGACAGCGCTAACTATGGCTACACCTTC
CASSRDSANYGYTF
>TRBV28|TRBJ1-2|15|few|TRBD1
TGTGCCAGCAGTCCAGGGACAGGGGGCGCGGCTGGCTACACCTTC
CASSPGTGGAAGYTF
>TRBV7-2|TRBJ2-7|16|-|-
TGTGCCAGCAGCTCAGCACGGGGGAGAGGATCCTACGAGCAGTACTTC
CASSSARGRGSYEQYF
>TRBV11-2|TRBJ2-5|13|-|-
TGTGCTACCTCCCGGCAGGGGATTGAGACCCAGTACTTC
CATSRQGIETQYF
>TRBV20-1|TRBJ1-5|14|medium-sized|-
TGCAGTGCACCTCCCCCTGGCCGCAGGCAGCCCCAGCATTTT
CSAPPPGRRQPQHF
>TRBV7-2|TRBJ1-2|17|few|-
TGTGCCAGCAGCTTATTAAGTGTTGTGGGGGCGCTGGATGGCTACACCTTC
CASSLLSVVGALDGYTF
>TRBV7-2|TRBJ2-2|15|few|-
TGTGCCAGCAGCCCCCGTCGGGGGTCCACCGGGGAGCTGTTTTTT
CASSPRRGSTGELFF
>TRBV20-1|TRBJ2-3|14|-|-
TGCAGTGCTAGAGATTTAGCGAGGACAGATACGCAGTATTTT
CSARDLARTDTQYF
>TRBV19|TRBJ2-1|13|few|TRBD2
TGTGCCAGTAGTAACGGGAGGAACAATGAGCAGTTCTTC
CASSNGRNNEQFF
>TRBV7-2|TRBJ2-1|13|-|-
TGTGCCAGCAGCTTAGCTAGATACAATGAGCAGTTCTTC
CASSLARYNEQFF
>TRBV5-4|TRBJ1-2|12|-|-
TGTGCCAGCAGCTCGGGGGGGCATGGCTACACCTTC
CASSSGGHGYTF
>TRBV25-1|TRBJ1-2|13|-|TRBD1
TGTGCCAGCAGTGTAGGGGGCGCAGGTGGCTACACCTTC
CASSVGGAGGYTF
>TRBV6-2/TRBV6-3|TRBJ1-1|15|-|-
TGTGCCAGCAGTTACCCCCGGGGCACGGGGACTGAAGCTTTCTTT
CASSYPRGTGTEAFF
>TRBV27|TRBJ1-2|15|few|-
TGTGCCAGCAGAATCACCCTCCAAAGTCGAGGTGGCTACACCTTC
CASRITLQSRGGYTF
>TRBV6-1|TRBJ2-3|16|-|-
TGTGCCAGCAGTACCAGAAGAGGGATGGGGACAGATACGCAGTATTTT
CASSTRRGMGTDTQYF
>TRBV6-1|TRBJ1-2|11|-|-
TGTGCCAGCGGTACAGGGTACGGCTACACCTTC
CASGTGYGYTF
>TRBV6-1|TRBJ1-1|16|-|-
TGTGCCAGCAGACTACTTGGGGGGATGTTGAACACTGAAGCTTTCTTT
CASRLLGGMLNTEAFF
>TRBV6-2/TRBV6-3|TRBJ2-7|14|-|-
TGTGCCAGCAGTTACGGACAGATCGCCTACGAGCAGTACTTC
CASSYGQIAYEQYF
>TRBV7-6|TRBJ2-2|16|-|-
TGTGCCAGCAGCTTAGGGGTCCCCGCGAACACCGGGGAGCTGTTTTTT
CASSLGVPANTGELFF
>TRBV10-3|TRBJ1-1|15|-|TRBD1
TGTGCCATCAGTGGGAACAGGGGGATGAACACTGAAGCTTTCTTT
CAISGNRGMNTEAFF
>TRBV7-6|TRBJ1-5|15|-|-
TGTGCCAGCAGCCCTGAGGGGAATAGCAATCAGCCCCAGCATTTT
CASSPEGNSNQPQHF
>TRBV11-3|TRBJ2-7|12|-|-
TGTGCCAGCAGCTTGGGCTCCTACGAGCAGTACTTC
CASSLGSYEQYF
>TRBV18|TRBJ1-1|14|-|TRBD1
TGTGCCAGCTCACCGGACAGGGTGAACACTGAAGCTTTCTTT
CASSPDRVNTEAFF
>TRBV25-1|TRBJ1-4|13|-|-
TGTGCCAGCAGTGAGGCAGGGCCTGAAAAACTGTTTTTT
CASSEAGPEKLFF
>TRBV10-2|TRBJ1-1|13|-|TRBD1
TGCGCCAGCGGGAGGGACAGGGCATCTGAAGCTTTCTTT
CASGRDRASEAFF
>TRBV28|TRBJ1-1|13|-|-
TGTGCCAGCAGTTTACCGGGGATCACTGAAGCTTTCTTT
CASSLPGITEAFF
>TRBV12-3/TRBV12-4|TRBJ1-1|14|-|-
TGTGCCAGCAGACCGGCGGGGATGGACACTGAAGCTTTCTTT
CASRPAGMDTEAFF
>TRBV2|TRBJ2-7|13|-|-
TGTGCCAGCAGTGAAATCGTGTATGGGGAGCAGTACTTC
CASSEIVYGEQYF
>TRBV6-1|TRBJ2-2|15|-|-
TGTGCCAGCAGTGAAGGAAGCGGACCTACCGGGGAGCTGTTTTTT
CASSEGSGPTGELFF
>TRBV7-9|TRBJ1-2|13|few|-
TGTGCCAGCAGCTTTCGAGACAATCTTGGCTACACCTTC
CASSFRDNLGYTF
>TRBV7-9|TRBJ1-5|14|few|TRBD1
TGTGCCAGCAGCGCCTCAGGGGGAGGGCAGCCCCAGCATTTT
CASSASGGGQPQHF
>TRBV7-3|TRBJ2-2|13|-|-
TGTGCCAGCAGCGTAGTAACCACCGGGGAGCTGTTTTTT
CASSVVTTGELFF
>TRBV10-2|TRBJ2-5|17|-|TRBD1
TGCGCCAGCAGTGAGTCTTTGGGACAGGGGGCGAGGGAGACCCAGTACTTC
CASSESLGQGARETQYF
>TRBV7-6|TRBJ2-5|13|-|TRBD1
TGTGCCAGCGGACGGGACAGGGTGGAGACCCAGTACTTC
CASGRDRVETQYF
>TRBV12-3/TRBV12-4|TRBJ1-1|12|few|-
TGTGCCAGCAGTTTAAGGGATACTGAAGCTTTCTTT
CASSLRDTEAFF
>TRBV7-9|TRBJ2-1|16|-|-
TGTGCCAGCAGCATACAGGGTGGCAGATCCTACAATGAGCAGTTCTTC
CASSIQGGRSYNEQFF
>TRBV14|TRBJ1-2|13|once|-
TGTGCCAGCAGCCAAGGAGGGGACTATGGCTACACCTTC
CASSQGGDYGYTF
>TRBV10-1|TRBJ2-1|11|-|-
TGCGCCGGGGGGTTGGGCAATGAGCAGTTCTTC
CAGGLGNEQFF
>TRBV20-1|TRBJ1-2|15|-|-
TGCAGTGCTAGAGATGGCGGTAGAGCTAACTATGGCTACACCTTC
CSARDGGRANYGYTF